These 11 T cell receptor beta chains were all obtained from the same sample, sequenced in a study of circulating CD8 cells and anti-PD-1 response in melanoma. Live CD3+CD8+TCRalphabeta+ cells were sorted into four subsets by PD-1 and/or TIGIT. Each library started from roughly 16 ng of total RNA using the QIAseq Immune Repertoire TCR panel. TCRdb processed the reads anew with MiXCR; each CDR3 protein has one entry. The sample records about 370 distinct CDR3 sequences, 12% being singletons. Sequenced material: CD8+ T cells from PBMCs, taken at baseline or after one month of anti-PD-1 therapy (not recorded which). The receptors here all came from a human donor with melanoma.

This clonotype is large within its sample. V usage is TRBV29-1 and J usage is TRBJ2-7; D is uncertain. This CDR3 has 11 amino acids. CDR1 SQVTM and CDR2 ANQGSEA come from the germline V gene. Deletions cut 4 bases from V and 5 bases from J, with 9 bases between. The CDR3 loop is CSVVVSHEQYF. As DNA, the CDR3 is TGCAGCGTTGTAGTCAGTCACGAGCAGTACTTC.

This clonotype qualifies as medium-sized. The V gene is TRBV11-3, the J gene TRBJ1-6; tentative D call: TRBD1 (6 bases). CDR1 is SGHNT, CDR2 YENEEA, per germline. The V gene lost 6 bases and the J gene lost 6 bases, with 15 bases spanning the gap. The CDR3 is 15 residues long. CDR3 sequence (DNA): TGTGCCAGCAGGGAGGACCAAGGGGGTAATTCACCCCTCCACTTT. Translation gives CASREDQGGNSPLHF.

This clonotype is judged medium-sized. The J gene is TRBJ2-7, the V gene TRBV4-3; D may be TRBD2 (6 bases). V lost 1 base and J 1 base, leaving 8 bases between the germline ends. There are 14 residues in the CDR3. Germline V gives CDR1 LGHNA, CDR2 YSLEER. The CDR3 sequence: CASSQVGGSYEQYF. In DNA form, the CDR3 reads TGCGCCAGCAGCCAAGTGGGGGGTTCCTACGAGCAGTACTTC.

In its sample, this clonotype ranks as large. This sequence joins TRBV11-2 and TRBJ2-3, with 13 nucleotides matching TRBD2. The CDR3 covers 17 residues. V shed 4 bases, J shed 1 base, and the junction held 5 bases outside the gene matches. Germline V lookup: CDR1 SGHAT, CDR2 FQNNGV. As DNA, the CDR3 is TGTGCCAGCAGCTCCGGACTAGCGGGGGCCGGCACAGATACGCAGTATTTT. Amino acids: CASSSGLAGAGTDTQYF.

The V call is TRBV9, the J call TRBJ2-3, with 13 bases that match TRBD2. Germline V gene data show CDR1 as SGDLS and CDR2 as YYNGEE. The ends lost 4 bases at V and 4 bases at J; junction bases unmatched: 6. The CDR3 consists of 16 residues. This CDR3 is CASSPLTSGGADTQYF. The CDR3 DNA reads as TGTGCCAGCAGCCCCCTCACTAGCGGGGGGGCAGATACGCAGTATTTT.

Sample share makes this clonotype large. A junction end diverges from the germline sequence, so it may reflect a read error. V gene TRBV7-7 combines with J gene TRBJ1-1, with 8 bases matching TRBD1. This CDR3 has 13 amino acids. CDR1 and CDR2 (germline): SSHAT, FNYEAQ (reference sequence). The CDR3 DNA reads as TGTGCTAGCAGCCCCGGGACAGGCACTGAAGCTTTCTTT. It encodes CASSPGTGTEAFF.

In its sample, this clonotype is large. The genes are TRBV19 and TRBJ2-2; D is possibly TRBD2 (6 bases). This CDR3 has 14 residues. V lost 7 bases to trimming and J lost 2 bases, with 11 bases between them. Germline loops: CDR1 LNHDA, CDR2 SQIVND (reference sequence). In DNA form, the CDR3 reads TGTGCCAGTAAGGAGGGGCGAAACACCGGGGAGCTGTTTTTT. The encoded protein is CASKEGRNTGELFF. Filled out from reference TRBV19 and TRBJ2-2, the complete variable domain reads DGGITQSPKYLFRKEGQNVTLSCEQNLNHDAMYWYRQDPGQGLRLIYYSQIVNDFQKGDIAEGYSVSREKKESFPLTVTSAQKNPTAFYLCASKEGRNTGELFFGEGSRLTVL.

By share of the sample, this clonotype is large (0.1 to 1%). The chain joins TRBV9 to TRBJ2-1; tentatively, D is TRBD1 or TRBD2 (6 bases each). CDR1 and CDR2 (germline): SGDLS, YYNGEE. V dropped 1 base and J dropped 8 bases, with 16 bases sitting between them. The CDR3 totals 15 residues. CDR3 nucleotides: TGTGCCAGCAGCGTATGGGGGGCCCTTGGGGATGAGCAGTTCTTC. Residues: CASSVWGALGDEQFF.

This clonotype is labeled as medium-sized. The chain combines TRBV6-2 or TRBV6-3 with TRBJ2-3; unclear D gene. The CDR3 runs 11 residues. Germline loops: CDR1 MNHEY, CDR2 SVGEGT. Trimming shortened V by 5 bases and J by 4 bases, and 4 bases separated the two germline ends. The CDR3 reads CASSASDTQYF. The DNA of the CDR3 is TGTGCCAGCAGTGCCTCAGATACGCAGTATTTT.

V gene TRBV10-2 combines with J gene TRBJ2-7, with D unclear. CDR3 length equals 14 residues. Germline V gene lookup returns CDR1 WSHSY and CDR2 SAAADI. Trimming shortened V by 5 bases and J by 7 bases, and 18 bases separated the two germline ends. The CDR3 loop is CASSIANVAYEQYF. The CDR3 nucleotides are TGCGCCAGCAGTATCGCAAATGTGGCGTATGAGCAGTACTTC.

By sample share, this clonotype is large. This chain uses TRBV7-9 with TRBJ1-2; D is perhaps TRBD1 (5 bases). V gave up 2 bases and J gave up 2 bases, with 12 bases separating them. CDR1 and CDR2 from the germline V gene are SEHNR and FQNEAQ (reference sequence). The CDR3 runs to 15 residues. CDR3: CASSLLGTGNYGYTF. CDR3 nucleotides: TGTGCCAGCAGCTTACTCGGGACGGGGAACTATGGCTACACCTTC. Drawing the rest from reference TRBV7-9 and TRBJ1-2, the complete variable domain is DTGVSQNPRHKITKRGQNVTFRCDPISEHNRLYWYRQTLGQGPEFLTYFQNEAQLEKSRLLSDRFSAERPKGSFSTLEIQRTEQGDSAMYLCASSLLGTGNYGYTFGSGTRLTVV.